What follows describes a single TCR beta chain. Participants reported their clinical history, and cohort assignment relied on those reports. Original data processing: Counts of nucleated cells, estimated from reference gene primer amplification, were obtained. This table comes from immunoSEQ multiplex PCR, and its TCRdb copy is limited to in-frame clones, with some not included. V and J calls and clone size follow that table, whereas D and trimming were derived from the DNA. The sample consists of 350,000 to 450,000 clones, about 90% of them appearing once. The source of the sample is a study of blood T cell repertoires in COVID-19. Whole-study context: All recovered Cohort 3 donors got two negative PCRs, got clearance, or saw symptom resolution. T cells, B-cell-depleted T cells, or PBMCs provided the cDNA or gDNA that served as material.

CDR1 and CDR2 from the germline V gene are SGHRS and YFSETQ. This CDR3 spans 16 amino acids. Trimming took 1 base from V and 4 from J, leaving 17 bases between them. This chain uses TRBV5-1 with TRBJ1-2, with D possibly matching TRBD1 (6 bases). Sequenced: PBMCs or T cells enriched from blood (not recorded which). The sequence was obtained from a man aged 35 to 55 in a cohort exposed to, infected with or recovered from COVID-19 (not recorded which). The CDR3 region has the DNA TGCGCCAGCAGCTTGCAGGGGCGGTCTGTTATCTATGGCTACACCTTC. It translates to CASSLQGRSVIYGYTF.